This T cell receptor beta chain is from a study of OX40 agonist ivuxolimab in advanced cancers. Study information: Patients were treated with intravenous ivuxolimab, dosed at 0.01 to 10 mg/kg and infused every 2 weeks. A history of anti-PD-1, anti-PD-L1 or anti-CTLA-4 therapy was acceptable, and roughly 40% had some.

The study, taken as a whole, reports: In general, CD8+ T cells held more expanded clones than CD4+ did, on average.

TCRdb keeps only in-frame clones here, not all; method: immunoSEQ multiplex PCR. The sample consists of 40,000 to 65,000 clones, 84% of them appearing once. V lost 2 bases to trimming and J lost 5 bases; unmatched junction nucleotides: 7. The CDR3 runs to 15 residues. Germline V gene lookup returns CDR1 PRHDT and CDR2 FYEKMQ (reference sequence). About this clone itself: Its antigen is still unknown.

Here the sequenced sample was CD4+ or CD8+ T cells sorted from blood, taken in a trial of the OX40 agonist ivuxolimab. The rearrangement joins TRBV13 to TRBJ2-5; 8 positions match TRBD1. The receptor comes from an adult with an advanced solid tumor such as melanoma, head and neck, liver or kidney cancer. The CDR3: CASSLLAGGAETQYF. The CDR3 region has the DNA TGTGCCAGCAGCTTATTGGCAGGGGGCGCGGAGACCCAGTACTTC.